The present T cell receptor (beta chain) was sequenced within a study of T cell clonality in common variable immunodeficiency. This clone appeared a few times. Its antigen is unidentified. The read stops 3 residues short of the end of the CDR3; the missing end is completed from the germline J gene. TCRdb keeps only in-frame clones here, not all; method: immunoSEQ multiplex PCR. In total the sample includes roughly 42,000 clones, none of them seen once. The length of the CDR3 is 15 residues. With 0 bases removed from V and 3 bases from J, the gap between germline ends came to 15 bases. Germline loops: CDR1 DFQATT, CDR2 SNEGSKA (reference sequence). Study-wide findings and caveats: In common variable immunodeficiency, TCR beta chains reportedly carried fewer deletions and N-nucleotide insertions.

The sequenced material came from peripheral blood mononuclear cells. This receptor was taken from a human donor with common variable immunodeficiency. The chain carries TRBV20-1 and TRBJ2-7; no firm D call. The CDR3 sequence: CSARDRLKGSYEQYF. The CDR3 DNA, read in part, is TGCAGTGCTAGAGATCGTCTTAAGGGTAGCTACGAG.